This TCR beta chain was identified during a study of response to subunit inactivated influenza vaccine (dated by TCRdb to between 2018 and 2020). Looking at the study overall: Deep quantitative T cell receptor repertoire profiling was used in the study to track responses to a trivalent subunit inactivated influenza vaccine.

The library was made by RT-PCR. Reads for this sample came from an Illumina HiSeq 2500. The public reads were run again by TCRdb, first through fastp at Q25 and then through MiXCR, and only productive beta chains were kept. Rows with one shared CDR3 protein collapse into an entry with the most common genes and DNA. The sample table contains a few hundred thousand distinct CDR3 sequences; only one count was recorded for 14% of them. The top ten clonotypes cover 11% of the sample. V sheds 0 bases and J sheds 0 bases, leaving 12 bases between their ends. As encoded in the germline V gene, CDR1 is SGHTA while CDR2 is FQGNSA. Its CDR3 holds 16 amino acids, cysteine through phenylalanine. Of all the DNA, just the CDR3 is kept, 48 bases in frame from base 1. General conclusions and limits of the study: It was suggested by the authors that each seasonal influenza vaccination may recruit only a limited number of new T cells.

This clonotype was counted only a few times. Its antigen has not been determined. Qualities for individual bases were not recorded, and no much larger clone is one base off. The receptor was isolated from a man in his forties or fifties who received an inactivated influenza vaccine. Donor details come from another sample of the same person, matched by shared clones. The sample in question was PBMCs from blood, obtained 12 days after vaccination. This chain is built from TRBV7-2 and TRBJ2-7, with a tentative D gene TRBD2 over 6 matching bases. The DNA sequence follows: TGTGCCAGCAGCTTAGCGCCCAGCGGGTACTCCTACGAGCAGTACTTC. Its amino acids are CASSLAPSGYSYEQYF. With the rest looked up from the reference TRBV7-2 and TRBJ2-7 genes rather than sequenced, the full variable domain is GAGVSQSPSNKVTEKGKDVELRCDPISGHTALYWYRQSLGQGLEFLIYFQGNSAPDKSGLPSDRFSAERTGGSVSTLTIQRTQQEDSAVYLCASSLAPSGYSYEQYFGPGTRLTVT.